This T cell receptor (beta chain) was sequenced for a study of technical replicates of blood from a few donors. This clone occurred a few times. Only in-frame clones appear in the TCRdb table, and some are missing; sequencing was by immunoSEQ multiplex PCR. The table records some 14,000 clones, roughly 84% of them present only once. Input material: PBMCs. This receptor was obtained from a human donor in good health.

The CDR3 sequence: CASSEANRVNYGYTF. CDR3 coding DNA: TGTGCCAGCAGTGAAGCCAACAGGGTTAACTATGGCTACACCTTC. The chain employs TRBV6-1 and TRBJ1-2; D might be TRBD1 (6 bases). This CDR3 spans 15 amino acids. V dropped 0 bases and J dropped 1 base, with 9 bases sitting between them. The V gene's germline CDR1 is MNHNS and CDR2 SASEGT.